One and the same sample provided the 20 T cell receptor beta chains below, sequenced in a study of graft-versus-host responses after intestinal transplantation. For these TCRs, the target antigens are not known. Data came from immunoSEQ multiplex PCR; TCRdb stores just in-frame clones and leaves some out. The table lists tens of thousands of clones, approximately 90% of them singletons. The sample in question was unstimulated CD8+ T cells sorted from spleen or lymph node cells, obtained before transplant. The origin of the receptors is a human donor who was the organ donor for an intestinal transplant.

This chain joins TRBV11-2 and TRBJ2-3, with D perhaps TRBD2 (5 bases). Per germline, CDR1 SGHAT and CDR2 FQNNGV. Trimming took 5 bases from V and 0 from J, leaving 12 bases between them. This CDR3 comprises 15 residues. Here the CDR3 reads CASSPGLASTDTQYF. The CDR3 coding sequence is TGTGCCAGCAGCCCCGGACTGGCTAGCACAGATACGCAGTATTTT.

J is TRBJ1-1 and V is TRBV18; no reliable D call. The CDR3 runs 14 residues. Trimming took 1 base from V and 4 from J, leaving 10 bases between them. Per the germline V gene, CDR1 is KGHSH and CDR2 is LQKENI. The DNA of the CDR3 is TGTGCCAGCTCACCACAGGACGGCGTCACTGAAGCTTTCTTT. Its protein is CASSPQDGVTEAFF.

The chain uses TRBV30 and TRBJ2-2; TRBD2 matches at 12 bases. V lost 5 bases and J lost 4; bases outside the gene matches: 2. Germline V gene lookup returns CDR1 GTSNPN and CDR2 SVGIG (reference sequence). The CDR3 is made up of 14 amino acids. The CDR3 DNA reads as TGTGCCTGGGCGGGACTAGCGGGCACCGGGGAGCTGTTTTTT. This gives the protein CAWAGLAGTGELFF.

The rearrangement joins TRBV11-2 to TRBJ2-7, with 10 positions matching TRBD1. Germline lookup yields CDR1 SGHAT and CDR2 FQNNGV. J gave up 5 bases and V 4 bases, and 5 bases lay outside the gene matches. The CDR3 is 14 amino acids. The CDR3 DNA reads as TGTGCCAGCAGCTCCCGGGACAGGGGTAACGAGCAGTACTTC. Translated: CASSSRDRGNEQYF. Drawing the rest from reference TRBV11-2 and TRBJ2-7, the complete variable domain is EAGVAQSPRYKIIEKRQSVAFWCNPISGHATLYWYQQILGQGPKLLIQFQNNGVVDDSQLPKDRFSAERLKGVDSTLKIQPAKLEDSAVYLCASSSRDRGNEQYFGPGTRLTVT.

The table lists this clone with a count of one. The rearrangement links TRBV2 to TRBJ2-1; 12 bases map to TRBD2. Germline CDR1 is SNHLY and CDR2 is FYNNEI. Trimming took 6 bases from V and 8 from J; bases not matched to a gene: 8. The CDR3 is made up of 15 amino acids. The CDR3 here is CASSFGLAGLDEQFF. The CDR3 DNA follows: TGTGCCAGCAGCTTTGGACTAGCGGGGTTAGATGAGCAGTTCTTC.

The V and J genes are TRBV6-5 and TRBJ1-1; possible D gene TRBD1, 6 bases. The V end was cut by 7 bases, the J end by 5 bases, with 14 bases between. Per the germline V gene, CDR1 is MNHEY and CDR2 is SVGAGI. The CDR3 sequence is 13 residues long. CDR3 sequence (DNA): TGTGCCAGCACCCAGGGGCGGAATACTGAAGCTTTCTTT. Its translation: CASTQGRNTEAFF.

The chain is built from TRBV6-1 and TRBJ1-1, with a possible D match to TRBD1 (6 bases). V was pared by 4 bases and J by 8 bases, with 11 bases between. Germline CDR1 and CDR2: MNHNS and SASEGT. The CDR3 is made up of 12 amino acids. CDR3 sequence reads: CASSGRDIEAFF. Here the CDR3 DNA reads TGTGCCAGCAGTGGAAGGGACATAGAAGCTTTCTTT.

V and J are TRBV6-5 and TRBJ2-7, with 7 bases lining up with TRBD1. CDR3 length: 14 residues. V lost 6 bases, J lost 1 base, and 6 bases stayed unmatched. The V gene's germline CDR1 is MNHEY and CDR2 SVGAGI. DNA for the CDR3: TGTGCCAGCAGCCTCGGGGACAGTTCCTACGAGCAGTACTTC. Amino acids: CASSLGDSSYEQYF.

This chain connects TRBV10-2 to TRBJ2-2, with a tentative D call TRBD2 (5 bases). Germline V CDR1 and CDR2: WSHSY, SAAADI. Trimming stripped 1 base from V and 5 bases from J, with 8 bases between. The CDR3 has 14 residues. This chain's CDR3 is CASSEYGETGELFF. The DNA of the CDR3 is TGCGCCAGCAGTGAGTACGGGGAGACCGGGGAGCTGTTTTTT.

V gene TRBV6-1 combines with J gene TRBJ1-4; unclear D gene. The CDR3 totals 16 residues. V was cut by 3 bases and J by 7 bases, with 18 bases left in between. CDR1 and CDR2 (germline): MNHNS, SASEGT. The CDR3 nucleotides are TGTGCCAGCAGTGATTTTCGTTTGGGGTCCGGTGAAAAACTGTTTTTT. It translates to CASSDFRLGSGEKLFF.

The rearrangement joins TRBV27 to TRBJ1-6; D is perhaps TRBD1 (6 bases). The CDR3 runs to 17 residues. Trimming shortened V by 5 bases and J by 9 bases, and 23 bases separated the two germline ends. Germline V lookup: CDR1 MNHEY, CDR2 SMNVEV (reference sequence). The DNA for the CDR3 is TGTGCCAGCAGTAAATCCGGGGGGCGAGACTTCAGTTCACCCCTCCACTTT. Translation: CASSKSGGRDFSSPLHF.

The chain employs TRBV11-3 and TRBJ1-1; D ambiguous. The CDR3 spans 17 residues. Trimming pared 0 bases from V and 0 bases from J, leaving 14 bases between. CDR1 SGHNT and CDR2 YENEEA come from the germline V gene. This CDR3 is CASSLDRRGPMNTEAFF. In nucleotides, the CDR3 is TGTGCCAGCAGCTTAGATCGCCGGGGTCCCATGAACACTGAAGCTTTCTTT.

This clone was seen more than once but under ten times. The chain carries TRBV7-9 and TRBJ1-3; 8 bases are a match to TRBD1. Germline-derived CDR1 and CDR2 are SEHNR and FQNEAQ (reference sequence). The CDR3 consists of 15 residues. V shed 5 bases, J shed 8 bases, and the junction held 11 bases outside the gene matches. CDR3 coding DNA: TGTGCCAGCAGCACGCTGACAGGGGCCCTAGACACCATATATTTT. As protein: CASSTLTGALDTIYF.

This chain links TRBV4-1 with TRBJ2-1; no definite D call. Trimming cost V 2 bases and J 4 bases, with 15 bases left between them. Germline V gene lookup returns CDR1 MGHRA and CDR2 YSYEKL. The CDR3 contains 16 residues. CDR3 region: CASSQRLAGNYNEQFF. CDR3 in DNA: TGCGCCAGCAGCCAACGTTTGGCAGGTAATTACAATGAGCAGTTCTTC.

This clone is a singleton in its sample. The V gene is TRBV27, the J gene TRBJ2-5; 9 bases fit TRBD2. The J call may be incorrect, as the DNA end agrees better with TRBJ2-7. CDR1 and CDR2 from the germline V gene are MNHEY and SMNVEV (reference sequence). The CDR3 contains 18 residues. The CDR3: CASSLLYAREGIPYEQYF. DNA of the CDR3: TGTGCCAGCAGTTTACTCTACGCGCGGGAGGGCATTCCCTACGAGCAGTACTTC.

V usage is TRBV7-9 and J usage is TRBJ1-2, with D perhaps TRBD1 (6 bases). The CDR3 is 16 amino acids. Trimming stripped 1 base from V and 2 bases from J, with 14 bases between. In germline, CDR1 is SEHNR, CDR2 FQNEAQ (reference sequence). The CDR3, as DNA: TGTGCCAGCAGCTTAGGGCAGCGGGGGCAGAACTATGGCTACACCTTC. Translating gives CASSLGQRGQNYGYTF.

The chain links TRBV11-2 to TRBJ2-7; 11 bases are a match to TRBD1. V lost 0 bases, J lost 3 bases, and 1 base stayed unmatched. CDR1 is SGHAT and CDR2 is FQNNGV in the germline V gene. The CDR3 is made up of 15 amino acids. CDR3 coding DNA: TGTGCCAGCAGCTTAGATGGGACAGGGGGCTACGAGCAGTACTTC. Protein sequence: CASSLDGTGGYEQYF. The full variable domain, completed using reference TRBV11-2 and TRBJ2-7, is EAGVAQSPRYKIIEKRQSVAFWCNPISGHATLYWYQQILGQGPKLLIQFQNNGVVDDSQLPKDRFSAERLKGVDSTLKIQPAKLEDSAVYLCASSLDGTGGYEQYFGPGTRLTVT.

This clone was observed a single time. V is TRBV30 and J is TRBJ2-5; D is undetermined. Gene TRBJ2-7 matches the end of the DNA better, so the J call may be wrong. This CDR3 spans 15 amino acids. CDR1 and CDR2 (germline): GTSNPN, SVGIG (reference sequence). In DNA, the CDR3 is TGTGCCTGGAGTACGCGGACGCCGAGAAACTACGAGCAGTACTTC. Translated, it gives CAWSTRTPRNYEQYF.

The V gene is TRBV20-1, the J gene TRBJ1-1; D uncertain. CDR1 and CDR2 from the germline V gene are DFQATT and SNEGSKA (reference sequence). Trimming shortened V by 5 bases and J by 4 bases, and 8 bases separated the two germline ends. CDR3 length: 11 residues. DNA for the CDR3: TGCAGTGCTTCGATTACCACTGAAGCTTTCTTT. It yields the protein CSASITTEAFF.

The rearrangement uses TRBV6-5 and TRBJ2-1; 8 bases fit TRBD2. Trimming cost V 2 bases and J 6 bases; bases outside gene matches: 6. The CDR3 runs to 15 residues. The V gene's germline CDR1 is MNHEY and CDR2 SVGAGI. Written as DNA, the CDR3 is TGTGCCAGCAGTTACCTTCGGGGGGGGCCCAATGAGCAGTTCTTC. Its protein product is CASSYLRGGPNEQFF.